A selection of T cell receptor beta chains follows, all from one sample in a study of T cell responses to AZD1222 COVID-19 vaccine. Produced via immunoSEQ multiplex PCR; TCRdb's table is partial and in-frame only. The sample has 200,000 or so clones, 87% seen once; the top ten hold about 3%. The starting material was peripheral blood, obtained on day 0 of MenACWY control vaccination. Source of these receptors: an adult in good health. Both conserved end residues are part of each CDR3. D genes are given only for firm matches. A clone size is listed for some rows: how often the clone was seen (once, few, many), or a class if it is expanded.

d_call clone_size j_call v_call cdr3_aa cdr3_nt
TRBD2 few TRBJ2-1 TRBV6-2/TRBV6-3 CASSYYPGLTYNEQFF TGTGCCAGCAGTTACTATCCGGGACTAACCTACAATGAGCAGTTCTTC
. . TRBJ2-2 TRBV10-3 CAIRRAGSPYTGELFF TGTGCCATCAGGAGAGCGGGTAGTCCTTACACCGGGGAGCTGTTTTTT
. . TRBJ1-2 TRBV7-9 CASSNPGGYTF TGTGCCAGCAGCAACCCCGGGGGCTACACCTTC
. . TRBJ2-1 TRBV10-3 CAISEGVAGVGQFF TGTGCCATCAGTGAAGGGGTGGCCGGTGTTGGGCAGTTCTTC
TRBD2 once TRBJ2-3 TRBV7-3 CASSLAGGTDTQYF TGTGCCAGCAGCTTGGCGGGGGGCACAGATACGCAGTATTTT
. . TRBJ2-3 TRBV7-9 CASTPSVDLDQTDTQYF TGTGCCAGCACCCCCTCGGTGGATCTAGACCAAACAGATACGCAGTATTTT
. . TRBJ2-7 TRBV30 CAWSVPYEQYF TGTGCCTGGAGTGTCCCCTACGAGCAGTACTTC
. . TRBJ1-1 TRBV25-1 CASSAPPSTEAFF TGTGCCAGCAGTGCCCCCCCCAGTACTGAAGCTTTCTTT
TRBD1 . TRBJ1-6 TRBV7-3 CASSQGQANSPLHF TGTGCCAGCAGCCAAGGACAGGCTAATTCACCCCTCCACTTT
. . TRBJ1-2 TRBV28 CATKLDAVPGGYTF TGTGCCACCAAACTCGACGCCGTTCCAGGTGGCTACACCTTC
. . TRBJ2-2 TRBV5-6 CASSLALLGTGELFF TGTGCCAGCAGCTTGGCCCTGTTGGGAACCGGGGAGCTGTTTTTT
. . TRBJ1-2 TRBV6-5 CASSYQAGMDGYTF TGTGCCAGCAGTTACCAGGCAGGAATGGACGGCTACACCTTC
. . TRBJ1-2 TRBV10-3 CAISGSDSIGYTF TGTGCCATCAGTGGGTCAGACAGCATCGGCTACACCTTC
. . TRBJ2-7 TRBV27 CASSLKGSEQYF TGTGCCAGCAGTTTAAAGGGGTCCGAGCAGTACTTC
TRBD1 . TRBJ2-5 TRBV7-2 CASSLGTGVTTQYF TGTGCCAGCAGCTTAGGTACAGGGGTGACGACCCAGTACTTC
TRBD1 . TRBJ2-7 TRBV5-3 CARSSGTEYEQYF TGTGCCAGAAGCTCCGGGACAGAGTACGAGCAGTACTTC
TRBD2 . TRBJ2-7 TRBV5-3 CARSLNGRSPYEQYF TGTGCCAGAAGCTTGAACGGGAGGAGCCCCTACGAGCAGTACTTC
. once TRBJ1-1 TRBV5-8 CASSFASEAFF TGTGCCAGCAGCTTCGCTTCTGAAGCTTTCTTT
TRBD2 . TRBJ2-5 TRBV9 CASSAGGGKETQYF TGTGCCAGCAGCGCGGGGGGAGGGAAAGAGACCCAGTACTTC
TRBD2 . TRBJ2-3 TRBV11-2 CASSLTSGGADTQYF TGTGCCAGCAGCTTAACGAGCGGGGGAGCAGATACGCAGTATTTT
. . TRBJ2-2 TRBV28 CASSEYTGELFF TGTGCCAGCAGCGAATACACCGGGGAGCTGTTTTTT
. . TRBJ2-2 TRBV6-7 CASSYSGPGPDTGELFF TGTGCCAGCAGTTACTCAGGACCTGGACCCGACACCGGGGAGCTGTTTTTT
TRBD2 . TRBJ2-2 TRBV10-3 CAISWTSGGTGELFF TGTGCCATCAGTTGGACTAGCGGGGGTACCGGGGAGCTGTTTTTT
. . TRBJ2-4 TRBV29-1 CSVGLSAKNIQYF TGCAGCGTCGGACTTTCGGCCAAAAACATTCAGTACTTC
. once TRBJ2-2 TRBV25-1 CASSLQGAGAGELFF TGTGCCAGCAGCCTCCAGGGGGCGGGGGCCGGGGAGCTGTTTTTT
. . TRBJ1-1 TRBV29-1 CSVELNGKAEAFF TGCAGCGTTGAACTTAACGGGAAGGCTGAAGCTTTCTTT
. . TRBJ2-5 TRBV6-1 CASSEARGGQETQYF TGTGCCAGCAGTGAAGCAAGAGGGGGGCAAGAGACCCAGTACTTC
TRBD1 . TRBJ1-1 TRBV29-1 CSVQDGQGYTEAFF TGCAGCGTCCAAGACGGACAGGGTTACACTGAAGCTTTCTTT
. . TRBJ2-1 TRBV5-4 CASRRWGGSYNEQFF TGTGCCAGCAGGAGATGGGGAGGCTCCTACAATGAGCAGTTCTTC
. . TRBJ2-5 TRBV6-5 CASSMSQETQYF TGTGCCAGCTCGATGTCCCAAGAGACCCAGTACTTC
TRBD2 . TRBJ2-3 TRBV10-3 CAIRGTSGESTDTQYF TGTGCCATCAGAGGGACTAGCGGGGAAAGCACAGATACGCAGTATTTT
TRBD2 . TRBJ2-3 TRBV19 CASSISERGAGAYF TGTGCCAGTAGTATATCCGAGCGGGGGGCCGGGGCGTATTTT
. . TRBJ1-5 TRBV28 CASSSGLGNQPQHF TGTGCCAGCAGTTCAGGGTTGGGAAATCAGCCCCAGCATTTT
TRBD2 . TRBJ2-1 TRBV7-9 CASSLAVAGGSYNEQFF TGTGCCAGCAGCTTAGCTGTAGCGGGAGGCTCCTACAATGAGCAGTTCTTC
. . TRBJ2-7 TRBV5-6 CASSSKGTLALWHEQYF TGTGCCAGCAGCTCAAAGGGGACACTGGCTCTATGGCACGAGCAGTACTTC
TRBD2 . TRBJ2-7 TRBV3-1/TRBV3-2 CASSQGLAHEQYF TGTGCCAGCAGCCAGGGACTAGCCCACGAGCAGTACTTC
TRBD1 . TRBJ2-1 TRBV19 CASRLDRSSYNEQFF TGTGCCAGTAGACTGGACAGGAGCTCCTACAATGAGCAGTTCTTC
. . TRBJ2-7 TRBV19 CASMGENPYEQYF TGTGCCAGTATGGGGGAAAACCCCTACGAGCAGTACTTC
. . TRBJ2-3 TRBV5-1 CASSRDHPTDTQYF TGCGCCAGCAGTCGGGACCACCCCACCGATACGCAGTATTTT
. . TRBJ2-6 TRBV6-5 CASSYGSSGANVLTF TGTGCCAGCAGTTACGGTAGCTCTGGGGCCAACGTCCTGACTTTC
TRBD1 few TRBJ2-7 TRBV14 CASSPTGGPYEQYF TGTGCCAGCAGCCCGACAGGGGGGCCCTACGAGCAGTACTTC
. . TRBJ2-7 TRBV27 CASSLSRSSYEQYF TGTGCCAGCAGTTTATCGCGTAGCTCCTACGAGCAGTACTTC
TRBD2 . TRBJ2-1 TRBV4-1 CASSQGLAEGAEQFF TGCGCCAGCAGCCAAGGACTAGCGGAGGGGGCTGAGCAGTTCTTC
TRBD1 . TRBJ1-4 TRBV6-6 CASRPTGQGLEKLFF TGTGCCAGCAGGCCGACGGGACAGGGCCTTGAAAAACTGTTTTTT
. . TRBJ1-2 TRBV7-2 CASSINQGRGSGYTF TGTGCCAGCAGCATTAATCAGGGGAGAGGCAGTGGCTACACCTTC
. . TRBJ1-5 TRBV6-6 CASSYSPTVVQPQHF TGTGCCAGCAGTTACTCGCCAACAGTTGTTCAGCCCCAGCATTTT